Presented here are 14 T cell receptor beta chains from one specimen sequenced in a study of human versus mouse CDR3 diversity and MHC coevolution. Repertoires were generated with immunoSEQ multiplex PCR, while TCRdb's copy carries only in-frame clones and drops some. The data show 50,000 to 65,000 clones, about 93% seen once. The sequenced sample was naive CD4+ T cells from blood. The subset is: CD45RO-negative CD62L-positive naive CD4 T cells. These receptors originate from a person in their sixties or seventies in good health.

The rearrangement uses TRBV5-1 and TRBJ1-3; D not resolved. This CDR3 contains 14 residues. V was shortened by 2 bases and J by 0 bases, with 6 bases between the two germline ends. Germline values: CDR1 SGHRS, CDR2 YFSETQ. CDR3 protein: CASSLDNSGNTIYF. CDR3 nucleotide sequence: TGCGCCAGCAGCTTAGACAACTCTGGAAACACCATATATTTT.

The CDR3 DNA follows: TGTGCCAGCAGGGCACTAGCGGGGGCCTACGAGCAGTACTTC. Residues: CASRALAGAYEQYF. This chain connects TRBV6-6 to TRBJ2-7; 11 bases align to TRBD2. Per the germline V gene, CDR1 is MNHNY and CDR2 is SVGAGI (reference sequence). The junction had 3 bases not matched to a gene; V was cut back by 6 bases and J by 2 bases. CDR3 length equals 14 residues.

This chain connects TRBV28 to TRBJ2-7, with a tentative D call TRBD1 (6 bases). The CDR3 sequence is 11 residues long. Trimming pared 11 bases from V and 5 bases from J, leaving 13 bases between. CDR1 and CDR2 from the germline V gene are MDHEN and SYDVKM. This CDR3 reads CAVQGSHEQYF. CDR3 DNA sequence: TGTGCCGTGCAGGGGTCCCACGAGCAGTACTTC. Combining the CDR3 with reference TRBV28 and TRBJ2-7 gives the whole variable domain DVKVTQSSRYLVKRTGEKVFLECVQDMDHENMFWYRQDPGLGLRLIYFSYDVKMKEKGDIPEGYSVSREKKERFSLILESASTNQTSMYLCAVQGSHEQYFGPGTRLTVT.

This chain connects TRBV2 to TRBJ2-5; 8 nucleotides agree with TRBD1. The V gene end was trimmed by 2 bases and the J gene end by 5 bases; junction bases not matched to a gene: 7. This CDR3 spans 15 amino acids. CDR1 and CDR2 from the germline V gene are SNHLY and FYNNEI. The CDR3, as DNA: TGTGCCAGCAGTGAATTGAGGACAGGGTTGGAGACCCAGTACTTC. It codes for CASSELRTGLETQYF. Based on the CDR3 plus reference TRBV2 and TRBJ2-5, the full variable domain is EPEVTQTPSHQVTQMGQEVILRCVPISNHLYFYWYRQILGQKVEFLVSFYNNEISEKSEIFDDQFSVERPDGSNFTLKIRSTKLEDSAMYFCASSELRTGLETQYFGPGTRLLVL.

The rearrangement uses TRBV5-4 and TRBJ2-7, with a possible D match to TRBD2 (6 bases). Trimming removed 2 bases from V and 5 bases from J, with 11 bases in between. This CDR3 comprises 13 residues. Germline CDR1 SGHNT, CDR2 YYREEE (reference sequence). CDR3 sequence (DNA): TGTGCCAGCAGCTTCGCAGGCGGGGACGAGCAGTACTTC. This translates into CASSFAGGDEQYF.

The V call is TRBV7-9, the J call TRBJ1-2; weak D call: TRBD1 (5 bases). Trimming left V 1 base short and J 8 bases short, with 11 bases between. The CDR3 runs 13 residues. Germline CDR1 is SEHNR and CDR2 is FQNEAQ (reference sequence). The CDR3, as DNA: TGTGCCAGCAGCTTAGTGGAGGGGAGGGGCTACACCTTC. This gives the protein CASSLVEGRGYTF.

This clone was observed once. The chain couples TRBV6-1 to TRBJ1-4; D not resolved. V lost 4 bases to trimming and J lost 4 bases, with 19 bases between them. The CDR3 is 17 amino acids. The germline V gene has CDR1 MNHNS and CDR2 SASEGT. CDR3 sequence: CASSAPNRARGNEKLFF. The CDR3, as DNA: TGTGCCAGCAGTGCTCCAAACCGGGCCCGGGGTAATGAAAAACTGTTTTTT.

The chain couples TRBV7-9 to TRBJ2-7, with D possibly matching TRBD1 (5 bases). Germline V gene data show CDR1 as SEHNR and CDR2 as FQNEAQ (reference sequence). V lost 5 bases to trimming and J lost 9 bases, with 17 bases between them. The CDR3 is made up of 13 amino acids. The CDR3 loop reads CASSLGGARGQYF. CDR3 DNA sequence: TGTGCCAGCAGCCTAGGTGGGGCCAGAGGGCAGTACTTC. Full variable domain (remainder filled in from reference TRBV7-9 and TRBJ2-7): DTGVSQNPRHKITKRGQNVTFRCDPISEHNRLYWYRQTLGQGPEFLTYFQNEAQLEKSRLLSDRFSAERPKGSFSTLEIQRTEQGDSAMYLCASSLGGARGQYFGPGTRLTVT.

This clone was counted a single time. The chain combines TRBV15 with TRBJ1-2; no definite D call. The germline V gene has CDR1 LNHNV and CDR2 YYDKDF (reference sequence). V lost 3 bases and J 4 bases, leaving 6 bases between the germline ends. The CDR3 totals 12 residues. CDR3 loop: CATSREAYGYTF. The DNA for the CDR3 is TGTGCCACCAGCAGGGAGGCCTATGGCTACACCTTC.

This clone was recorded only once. The CDR3 protein is CAISKDRGPEKLFF. In nucleotides, the CDR3 is TGTGCCATCAGTAAGGACAGGGGGCCTGAAAAACTGTTTTTT. The chain is built from TRBV10-3 and TRBJ1-4, with 11 bases matching TRBD1. V was pared by 5 bases and J by 7 bases, with 3 bases of the junction left unmatched. The CDR3 spans 14 residues. CDR1 ENHRY and CDR2 SYGVKD come from the germline V gene.

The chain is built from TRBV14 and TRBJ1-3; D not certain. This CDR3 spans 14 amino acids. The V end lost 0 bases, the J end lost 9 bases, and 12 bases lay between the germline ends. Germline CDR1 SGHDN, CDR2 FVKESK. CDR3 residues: CASSQDPSLSTIYF. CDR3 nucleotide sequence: TGTGCCAGCAGCCAAGATCCCAGTTTAAGCACCATATATTTT.

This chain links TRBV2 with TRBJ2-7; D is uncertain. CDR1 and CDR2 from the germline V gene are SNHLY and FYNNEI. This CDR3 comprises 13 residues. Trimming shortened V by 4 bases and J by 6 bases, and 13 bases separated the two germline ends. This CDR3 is CASSVLGSGEQYF. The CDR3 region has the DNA TGTGCCAGCAGTGTTTTAGGCTCGGGCGAGCAGTACTTC.

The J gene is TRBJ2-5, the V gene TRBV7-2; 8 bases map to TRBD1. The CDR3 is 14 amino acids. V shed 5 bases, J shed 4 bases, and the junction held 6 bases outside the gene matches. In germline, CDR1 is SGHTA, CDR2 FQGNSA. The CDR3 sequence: CASSATRGRETQYF. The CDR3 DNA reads TGTGCCAGCAGCGCAACCAGGGGGCGAGAGACCCAGTACTTC.

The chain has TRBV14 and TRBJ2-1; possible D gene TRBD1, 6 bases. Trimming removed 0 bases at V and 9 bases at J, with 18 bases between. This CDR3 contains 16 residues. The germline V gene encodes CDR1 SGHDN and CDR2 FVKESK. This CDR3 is CASSQDLGTGSAEQFF. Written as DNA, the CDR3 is TGTGCCAGCAGCCAAGATCTGGGCACAGGGTCTGCTGAGCAGTTCTTC.